The clone carrying this TCR beta chain was observed a few times. Its specificity is unknown. Points from the study as a whole: The larger-cohort validation was restricted to a single TCR beta V-J rearrangement rather than whole repertoires. Tumor memory CD4+ T cell TCR gene usage clustered with blood and lymph node memory CD4+ cells and lymph node naive CD4+ cells.

In TCRdb, the 5' RACE reads were re-called with MiXCR into one record per CDR3 protein. The table has approximately 53,000 distinct CDR3 sequences, 25% to 30% seen once. Trimming removed 1 base from V and 2 bases from J; junction bases left unmatched: 5. The CDR3 sequence is 16 residues long. From germline, CDR1 is LGHNA and CDR2 YSLEER. Material: tumor-infiltrating memory CD4+ T cells sorted from the breast tumor. Subset specified: memory CD4+ T cells, CD4+CD45RO+CD25-. The TCR comes from a female donor with breast cancer. The chain is built from TRBV4-3 and TRBJ2-3, with TRBD2 identical over 8 bases. The CDR3 DNA follows: TGCGCCAGCAGCCAAGCGAGCGGGGGACCCACAGATACGCAGTATTTT. It translates to CASSQASGGPTDTQYF.